The 12 T cell receptor beta chains presented below share a single source sample, sequenced in a study of tumor-infiltrating lymphocytes in primary liver carcinoma. Bulk tissue was left unsorted, and RNA and DNA were co-extracted from 20-30 mg of it. TCR beta cDNA was reverse-transcribed from about 500 ng of total RNA. The reaction used a constant-region primer and ProtoScript II reverse transcriptase. Investigators got TCR beta libraries out of three nested multiplex PCR rounds, done with slightly modified ARM-PCR. It was with TRBV1-TRBV30 forward primers and a C-beta reverse primer that the first two PCR rounds were run, at 10 cycles each. Each CDR3 protein is one row after TCRdb ran MiXCR on the multiplex PCR reads. This table has 100,000 to 150,000 distinct CDR3 sequences, 55% to 65% appearing once. Sequenced input: liver tumor tissue from sampling region 1. Subset given: tumor region T1, superior pole. The receptors originated from a woman aged 60 to 75 with primary liver carcinoma and hepatitis B virus infection.

Worth noting for this clonotype: One end of the junction is discordant with germline, which a read error may explain. The genes are TRBV11-2 and TRBJ2-5; D is possibly TRBD2 (7 bases). Germline CDR1 and CDR2: SGHAT and FQNNGV. The CDR3 totals 17 residues. CDR3 sequence (DNA): TGCGCCAGCAGCCCTAGGGGACAACTAGCGCGCCTAGAGACCCAGTACTTT. This translates into CASSPRGQLARLETQYF.

This clonotype was observed at least ten times. The chain is built from TRBV6-1 and TRBJ2-2; TRBD1 might be the D (5 bases). Trimming removed 3 bases from V and 6 bases from J, with 8 bases in between. Germline V CDR1 and CDR2: MNHNS, SASEGT. The CDR3 loop spans 13 amino acids. For the CDR3, the DNA is TGTGCCAGCAGTGAGGGGCACGCCGGGGAGCTGTTTTTT. It is translated as CASSEGHAGELFF.

The V call is TRBV5-4, the J call TRBJ2-1; D possibly corresponds to TRBD1 (5 bases). The CDR3 is 17 amino acids. Between the trimmed V and J ends, which lost 2 bases and 0 bases, there was a span of 15 bases. Germline values: CDR1 SGHNT, CDR2 YYREEE (reference sequence). The CDR3 DNA is TGTGCCAGCAGCTTTGACAGAGCCACCTTCTCCTACAATGAGCAGTTCTTC. Amino acid sequence: CASSFDRATFSYNEQFF.

This clonotype has a single count. Compared with germline, one end of the junction differs, possibly owing to a read error. The chain is built from TRBV29-1 and TRBJ2-2, with D possibly TRBD2 on 6 matching bases. The CDR3 is 12 amino acids. The V gene's germline CDR1 is SQVTM and CDR2 ANQGSEA. The CDR3 DNA follows: TGCAGCGTTGGGTGGGCAGGCGGGGAGCTGTCTTTT. This codes for CSVGWAGGELSF.

Worth noting for this clonotype: Possible read error: a much larger clone is one base away. The chain combines TRBV6-1 with TRBJ2-7, with D hard to call. This CDR3 region has 13 residues. Germline CDR1 reads MNHNS; CDR2 reads SASEGT. This CDR3 is CAISEPGGIEQYF. CDR3 nucleotide sequence: TGTGCCATCAGTGAACCCGGCGGTATCGAGCAGTACTTC.

The chain joins TRBV11-2 to TRBJ2-1; 8 positions match TRBD2. Germline CDR1 SGHAT, CDR2 FQNNGV. The CDR3 length is 13 residues. CDR3 sequence (DNA): TGTGCAGGCAGCTGGACTAGCAGGGCAGAGCAGTTCTTC. It yields the protein CAGSWTSRAEQFF. The variable domain in full, with the rest retrieved from reference TRBV11-2 and TRBJ2-1, is EAGVAQSPRYKIIEKRQSVAFWCNPISGHATLYWYQQILGQGPKLLIQFQNNGVVDDSQLPKDRFSAERLKGVDSTLKIQPAKLEDSAVYLCAGSWTSRAEQFFGPGTRLTVL.

A remark on this clonotype: Since a much larger clone is just one base distant, this may be a read error. This sequence joins TRBV29-1 and TRBJ2-5, with a weak D call TRBD2 (7 bases). Germline assignment: CDR1 SQVTM and CDR2 ANQGSEA. The CDR3 covers 12 residues. Trimming removed 7 bases at V and 5 bases at J, with 14 bases between. CDR3 region: CSARGAPETQYF. The CDR3 DNA reads TGCAGCGCCCGGGGGGCGCCGGAGACCCAGTACTTC.

The rearrangement links TRBV29-1 to TRBJ2-1, with TRBD2 matching over 9 bases. The germline gives CDR1 SQVTM, CDR2 ANQGSEA. V lost 7 bases to trimming and J lost 6 bases; unmatched junction nucleotides: 7. CDR3 length: 13 amino acids. CDR3 coding DNA: TGCAGCGAGGGGACTAGCAGCTTCAATGAGCAGTTCTTC. Translated, it gives CSEGTSSFNEQFF.

Points on this clonotype: An end of the junction differs from the germline gene, which may be a read error. The chain employs TRBV11-2 and TRBJ2-7; D perhaps matches TRBD2 (6 bases). The CDR3 loop spans 15 amino acids. Per germline, CDR1 SGHAT and CDR2 FQNNGV. For the CDR3, the DNA is TGTGTCAGCAGCTTTAGGACTCGCGGGACGGGCGAGCAGTACTTC. It encodes CVSSFRTRGTGEQYF.

On this clonotype itself: This could be a read error, since a much larger clone is one nucleotide away. The chain employs TRBV12-3 or TRBV12-4 and TRBJ1-2; maybe TRBD1 (6 bases). The CDR3 covers 12 residues. The CDR3, as DNA: TGTACCAGCAGTTTGGGGGGCAGGGGCTACACCTTC. Its translation is CTSSLGGRGYTF.

This clonotype was recorded at least ten times. The chain recombines TRBV11-2 with TRBJ2-1; TRBD2 aligns across 7 bases. CDR1 and CDR2 (germline): SGHAT, FQNNGV. V was clipped by 0 bases and J by 5 bases; unmatched bases: 4. This CDR3 has 15 amino acids. In DNA form, the CDR3 reads TGTGCCAGCAGCTTAGAGTCTAGCGGAGACAATGAGCAGTTCTTC. This gives the protein CASSLESSGDNEQFF.

In its sample, this clonotype was seen many times. V usage is TRBV12-3 or TRBV12-4 and J usage is TRBJ2-5, with a weak D call TRBD2 (5 bases). CDR3 length: 13 amino acids. V was trimmed by 7 bases and J by 0 bases, leaving 9 bases between them. As DNA, the CDR3 is TGTGCCAGCAACGAGGACTACCAAGAGACCCAGTACTTC. The encoded protein is CASNEDYQETQYF.